Listed below are T cell receptor beta chains from one sample, sequenced in a study of lymphopenia after photon versus proton radiotherapy. Method: immunoSEQ multiplex PCR; TCRdb's copy keeps in-frame clones and lacks some. The sample lists tens of thousands of clones, around 87% occurring once. The sequencing used peripheral blood, collected from a patient treated with photon-based radiotherapy. The receptors originated from a man aged 40-49 years with gastric cancer. Both conserved end residues are part of each CDR3. Each record gives: CDR3 DNA, CDR3 protein, J gene, clone size, V gene, D gene. A D gene is named only where the DNA matches it firmly. Some rows have no size entry. The others give once, few or many, or a class for an expanded clone.

cdr3_nt: TGTGCCAGCAGCCCGCGGGGTAGCACTGAAGCTTTCTTT
cdr3_aa: CASSPRGSTEAFF
j_call: TRBJ1-1
clone_size: .
v_call: TRBV5-4
d_call: .

cdr3_nt: TGTGCCAGCAAATCCACAGGGGAGGAAAAACTGTTTTTT
cdr3_aa: CASKSTGEEKLFF
j_call: TRBJ1-4
clone_size: .
v_call: TRBV27
d_call: TRBD1

cdr3_nt: TGTGCCAGCAGCGCCCAGGTGAACACCGGGGAGCTGTTTTTT
cdr3_aa: CASSAQVNTGELFF
j_call: TRBJ2-2
clone_size: .
v_call: TRBV9
d_call: .

cdr3_nt: TGTGCCAGCAGTGTCGAGACTGGGTCTGGCTACACCTTC
cdr3_aa: CASSVETGSGYTF
j_call: TRBJ1-2
clone_size: .
v_call: TRBV2
d_call: .

cdr3_nt: TGTGCCAGTAGGGGGGGCTGGGCAGATACGCAGTATTTT
cdr3_aa: CASRGGWADTQYF
j_call: TRBJ2-3
clone_size: .
v_call: TRBV19
d_call: .

cdr3_nt: TGTGCCTGGATGGGGCACACTGAAGCTTTCTTT
cdr3_aa: CAWMGHTEAFF
j_call: TRBJ1-1
clone_size: .
v_call: TRBV30
d_call: .

cdr3_nt: TGTGCCAGCAGCTTAGGGGGCAGGGGTTCAGCTAATGAAAAACTGTTTTTT
cdr3_aa: CASSLGGRGSANEKLFF
j_call: TRBJ1-4
clone_size: .
v_call: TRBV7-2
d_call: .

cdr3_nt: TGTGCCAGCAGCGAGCGGCAGAACAATGAGCAGTTCTTC
cdr3_aa: CASSERQNNEQFF
j_call: TRBJ2-1
clone_size: .
v_call: TRBV6-1
d_call: .

cdr3_nt: TGTGCCAGCAGCCTAGTCAGGGGGGAATCACCCCTCCACTTT
cdr3_aa: CASSLVRGESPLHF
j_call: TRBJ1-6
clone_size: few
v_call: TRBV7-2
d_call: TRBD1

cdr3_nt: TGTGCCAGCACCCTCCTACTAGCGGGGGGCACAGATACGCAGTATTTT
cdr3_aa: CASTLLLAGGTDTQYF
j_call: TRBJ2-3
clone_size: .
v_call: TRBV4-2
d_call: TRBD2

cdr3_nt: TGCGCCAGCAGCCCTGGACAGACTAACTATGGCTACACCTTC
cdr3_aa: CASSPGQTNYGYTF
j_call: TRBJ1-2
clone_size: .
v_call: TRBV5-1
d_call: .

cdr3_nt: TGTGCCAGCAAGGGAACACAGAACACCGGGGAGCTGTTTTTT
cdr3_aa: CASKGTQNTGELFF
j_call: TRBJ2-2
clone_size: .
v_call: TRBV2
d_call: .

cdr3_nt: TGCGCCAGCAGCCAAGATCATGGGGGGCTAGGCACTGAAGCTTTCTTT
cdr3_aa: CASSQDHGGLGTEAFF
j_call: TRBJ1-1
clone_size: .
v_call: TRBV4-1
d_call: .

cdr3_nt: TGCGCCAGCAGCCTTAGGGGTGTCTCCTACGAGCAGTACTTC
cdr3_aa: CASSLRGVSYEQYF
j_call: TRBJ2-7
clone_size: .
v_call: TRBV5-1
d_call: .